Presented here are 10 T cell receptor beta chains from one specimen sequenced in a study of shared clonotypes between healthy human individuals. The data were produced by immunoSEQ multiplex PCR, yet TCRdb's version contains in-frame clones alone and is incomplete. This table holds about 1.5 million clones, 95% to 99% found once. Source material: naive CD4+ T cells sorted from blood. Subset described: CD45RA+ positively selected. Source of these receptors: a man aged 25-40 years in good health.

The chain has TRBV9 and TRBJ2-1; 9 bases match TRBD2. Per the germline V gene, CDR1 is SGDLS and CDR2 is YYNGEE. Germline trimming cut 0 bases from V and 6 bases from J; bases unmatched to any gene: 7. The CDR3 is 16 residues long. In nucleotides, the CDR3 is TGTGCCAGCAGCGTAGTTGGCGCGGGAGGGTCCAATGAGCAGTTCTTC. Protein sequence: CASSVVGAGGSNEQFF.

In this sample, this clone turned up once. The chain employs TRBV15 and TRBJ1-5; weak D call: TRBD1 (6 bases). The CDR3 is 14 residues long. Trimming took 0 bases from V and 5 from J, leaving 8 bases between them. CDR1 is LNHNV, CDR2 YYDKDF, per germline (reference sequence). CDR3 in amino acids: CATSREGAHQPQHF. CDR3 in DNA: TGTGCCACCAGCAGAGAGGGGGCCCATCAGCCCCAGCATTTT.

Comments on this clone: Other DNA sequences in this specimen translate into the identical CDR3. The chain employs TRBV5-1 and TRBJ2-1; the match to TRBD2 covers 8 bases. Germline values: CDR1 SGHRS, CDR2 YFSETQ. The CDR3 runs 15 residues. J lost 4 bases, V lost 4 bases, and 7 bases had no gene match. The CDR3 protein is CASSGSGGSYNEQFF. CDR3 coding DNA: TGCGCCAGCAGCGGATCGGGAGGGTCTTACAATGAGCAGTTCTTC.

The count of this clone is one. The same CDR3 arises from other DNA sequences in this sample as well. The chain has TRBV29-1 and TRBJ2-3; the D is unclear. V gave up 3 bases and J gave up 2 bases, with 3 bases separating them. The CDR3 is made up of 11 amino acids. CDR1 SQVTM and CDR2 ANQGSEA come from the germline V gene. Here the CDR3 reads CSVDITDTQYF. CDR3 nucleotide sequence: TGCAGCGTTGATATCACAGATACGCAGTATTTT.

The CDR3 here is CAWSPNRGGSNEKLFF. Written as DNA, the CDR3 is TGTGCCTGGAGTCCCAACAGGGGCGGGTCTAATGAAAAACTGTTTTTT. The chain carries TRBV30 and TRBJ1-4; TRBD1 aligns across 7 bases. V shed 2 bases, J shed 3 bases, and the junction held 9 bases outside the gene matches. Per the germline V gene, CDR1 is GTSNPN and CDR2 is SVGIG (reference sequence). This CDR3 has 16 amino acids. The complete variable domain, with remaining parts taken from reference TRBV30 and TRBJ1-4, reads SQTIHQWPATLVQPVGSPLSLECTVEGTSNPNLYWYRQAAGRGLQLLFYSVGIGQISSEVPQNLSASRPQDRQFILSSKKLLLSDSGFYLCAWSPNRGGSNEKLFFGSGTQLSVL.

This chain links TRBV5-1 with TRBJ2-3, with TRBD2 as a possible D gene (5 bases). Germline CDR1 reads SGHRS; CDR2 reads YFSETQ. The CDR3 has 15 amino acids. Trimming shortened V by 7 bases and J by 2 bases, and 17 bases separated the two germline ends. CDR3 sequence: CASGQVGLNTDTQYF. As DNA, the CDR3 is TGCGCCAGCGGCCAAGTCGGACTGAACACAGATACGCAGTATTTT.

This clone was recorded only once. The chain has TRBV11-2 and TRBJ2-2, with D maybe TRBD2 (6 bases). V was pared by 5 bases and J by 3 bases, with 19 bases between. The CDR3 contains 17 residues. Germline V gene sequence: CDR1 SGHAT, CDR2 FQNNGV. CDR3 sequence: CASSPRLIAVDTGELFF. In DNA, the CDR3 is TGTGCCAGCAGCCCCCGTTTGATAGCGGTAGACACCGGGGAGCTGTTTTTT.

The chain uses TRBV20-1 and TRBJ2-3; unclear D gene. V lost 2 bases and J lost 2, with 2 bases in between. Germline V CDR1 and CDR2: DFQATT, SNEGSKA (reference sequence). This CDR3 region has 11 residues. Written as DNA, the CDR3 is TGCAGTGCTAGACACACAGATACGCAGTATTTT. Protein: CSARHTDTQYF.

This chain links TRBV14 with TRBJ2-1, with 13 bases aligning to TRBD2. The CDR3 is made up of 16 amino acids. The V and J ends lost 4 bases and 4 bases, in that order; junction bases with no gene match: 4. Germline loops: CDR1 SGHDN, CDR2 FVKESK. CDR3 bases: TGTGCCAGCAGCCCCCGACTAGCGGGAGGATACAATGAGCAGTTCTTC. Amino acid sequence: CASSPRLAGGYNEQFF. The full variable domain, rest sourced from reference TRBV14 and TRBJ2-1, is EAGVTQFPSHSVIEKGQTVTLRCDPISGHDNLYWYRRVMGKEIKFLLHFVKESKQDESGMPNNRFLAERTGGTYSTLKVQPAELEDSGVYFCASSPRLAGGYNEQFFGPGTRLTVL.

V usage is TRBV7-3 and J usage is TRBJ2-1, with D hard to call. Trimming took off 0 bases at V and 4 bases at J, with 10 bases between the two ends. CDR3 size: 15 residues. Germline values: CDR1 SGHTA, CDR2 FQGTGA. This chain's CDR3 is CASSLTGPDYNEQFF. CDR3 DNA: TGTGCCAGCAGCTTAACCGGGCCGGATTACAATGAGCAGTTCTTC.